This T cell receptor beta chain is from a study of shared clonotypes between healthy human individuals. On the study more broadly: CD4 naive cells filled three plates per donor, CD4 memory three, CD8 naive two and CD8 memory one. General study findings and limits: Sampling used blood alone; tissue repertoires probably differ.

About this clone itself: Its cognate antigen is unknown.

Losses at the gene ends were 10 bases for V and 7 bases for J; bases not matched to a gene: 7. This CDR3 is built from 12 residues. Germline loops: CDR1 LNHDA, CDR2 SQIVND (reference sequence). This table comes from immunoSEQ multiplex PCR, and its TCRdb copy is limited to in-frame clones, with some not included. The sample has a few million clones, about 90% seen once. Researchers partitioned CD4+ cells into CD45RA+ naive and CD45RA-negative memory subsets. This TCR was sampled from a man aged 18 to 29 in good health. Some clones in this sample may be carry-over from other donors' samples. The J gene is TRBJ1-5, the V gene TRBV19; 7 bases match TRBD1. The sequencing input was naive CD4+ T cells from PBMCs. Subset in this sample: CD45RA+ positively selected. The CDR3 protein is CATRQGRQPQHF. The CDR3 DNA reads TGTGCCACTAGACAGGGTCGACAGCCCCAGCATTTT.